This T cell receptor (beta chain) originates from a study of blood T cell repertoires in COVID-19. Generated by immunoSEQ multiplex PCR, the TCRdb table keeps only in-frame clones and is missing some. The sample has fewer than 300,000 clones; 65% to 90% are singletons. The CDR3 runs 16 residues. The material sequenced was peripheral blood. The sequence came from a human donor in a cohort sampled during active COVID-19. The rearrangement links TRBV21-1 to TRBJ2-7; the table's D call of TRBD2 was not tested on the DNA. TRBV21-1 is listed as a pseudogene. The CDR3 DNA is TGTGCCAGCAGCAAAAGGGAGGGAGCGTATGACTACGAGCAGTACTTC. Translation: CASSKREGAYDYEQYF.